These 26 T cell receptor beta chains share one sample of origin, sequenced in a study of blood T cells in healthy people across ages. Sample-barcoded 5' priming and a J-beta primer mix drove a second PCR of 7 to 11 cycles. TCRdb reanalysed the 5' RACE reads using MiXCR and keeps one entry per CDR3 protein. The repertoire holds around 650,000 distinct CDR3 sequences, with approximately 31% as singletons. Sequenced sample: blood. Every receptor here comes from an elderly woman in good health.

This clonotype was observed at least ten times. The genes are TRBV7-2 and TRBJ1-2, with D possibly TRBD1 on 5 matching bases. V lost 5 bases, J lost 6 bases, and 25 bases lay in between. This CDR3 spans 17 amino acids. CDR1 is SGHTA and CDR2 is FQGNSA in the germline V gene. This CDR3 is CASSEMGLSWKIDGYTF. CDR3 sequence (DNA): TGTGCCAGCAGCGAAATGGGGCTGAGCTGGAAAATTGATGGCTACACCTTC.

This clonotype came up many times. The rearrangement links TRBV4-1 to TRBJ1-5; possibly TRBD1 for D (5 bases). Germline loops: CDR1 MGHRA, CDR2 YSYEKL. The CDR3 extends over 17 amino acids. The V gene lost 0 bases and the J gene lost 5 bases, with 17 bases spanning the gap. This chain's CDR3 is CASSQDRWAGLDQPQHF. In nucleotides, the CDR3 is TGCGCCAGCAGCCAAGATCGTTGGGCAGGGTTGGATCAGCCCCAGCATTTT.

The V gene is TRBV3-1, the J gene TRBJ2-2; no definite D call. Germline V gene lookup returns CDR1 LGHDT and CDR2 YNNKEL (reference sequence). V lost 4 bases, J lost 6 bases, and 12 bases lay in between. There are 14 residues in the CDR3. CDR3 sequence (DNA): TGTGCCAGCAGCCCTCTGAGAGTGGCCGGGGAGCTGTTTTTT. This translates into CASSPLRVAGELFF.

This chain links TRBV5-1 with TRBJ1-1; D is perhaps TRBD1 (6 bases). This CDR3 is 16 amino acids long. Trimming pared 5 bases from V and 9 bases from J, leaving 26 bases between. The V gene's germline CDR1 is SGHRS and CDR2 YFSETQ. CDR3 amino acids: CASRRRQAKSYSKAFF. Written as DNA, the CDR3 is TGCGCCAGCAGACGTAGACAGGCAAAGTCGTATTCTAAAGCTTTCTTT.

The table lists this clonotype with a few counts. A much bigger clone sits one base away, suggesting this may be a read error. The V gene is TRBV7-9, the J gene TRBJ2-3, with a possible D match to TRBD1 (5 bases). The CDR3 sequence is 14 residues long. Germline V gene sequence: CDR1 SEHNR, CDR2 FQNEAQ (reference sequence). CDR3 nucleotide sequence: TGTGCCGGCAGCTTAGCTGCCAGGGCAGATACGCAGTATTTT. Its protein product is CAGSLAARADTQYF.

The V and J genes are TRBV18 and TRBJ2-1, with 7 positions matching TRBD1. Trimming cost V 4 bases and J 13 bases; bases outside gene matches: 13. The CDR3 has 14 residues. Germline CDR1 is KGHSH and CDR2 is LQKENI. CDR3 sequence reads: CASSRGTVGETQFF. The CDR3 bases are TGTGCCAGCTCACGGGGGACAGTCGGAGAGACCCAGTTCTTC.

The chain combines TRBV10-3 with TRBJ2-7, with TRBD2 as a possible D gene (6 bases). The V gene lost 6 bases and the J gene lost 6 bases, with 18 bases spanning the gap. The germline V gene has CDR1 ENHRY and CDR2 SYGVKD. The CDR3 runs to 14 residues. CDR3 in DNA: TGTGCCATCAGAGCCGGGACTTTGGGGGGCGAGCAGTACTTC. Its translation is CAIRAGTLGGEQYF.

The J gene is TRBJ2-7, the V gene TRBV2; 9 bases fit TRBD1. Per germline, CDR1 SNHLY and CDR2 FYNNEI. The CDR3 runs 15 residues. J gave up 6 bases and V 8 bases, and 14 bases lay outside the gene matches. DNA of the CDR3: TGTGCCAGCTCTGGACAGGGGTCCAAGGTCCTCGAGCAGTACTTC. As protein: CASSGQGSKVLEQYF. The whole variable domain, remainder taken from reference TRBV2 and TRBJ2-7, is EPEVTQTPSHQVTQMGQEVILRCVPISNHLYFYWYRQILGQKVEFLVSFYNNEISEKSEIFDDQFSVERPDGSNFTLKIRSTKLEDSAMYFCASSGQGSKVLEQYFGPGTRLTVT.

The chain is built from TRBV4-2 and TRBJ2-5; no clear D. With the DNA end fitting TRBJ2-7 better, the J assignment may be wrong. In germline, CDR1 is LGHNA, CDR2 YNFKEQ. The CDR3 is 14 amino acids. The CDR3 DNA is TGTGCCAGCAGCCAAGATCGGACGGCCTACGAGCAGTACTTC. This sequence encodes CASSQDRTAYEQYF.

A word on this clonotype: One base away lies a much larger clone, so this may be a sequencing read error. The rearrangement uses TRBV6-2 or TRBV6-3 and TRBJ2-1; D is perhaps TRBD1 (5 bases). CDR3 length: 13 residues. V was clipped by 5 bases and J by 10 bases, with 15 bases between them. Germline CDR1 and CDR2: MNHEY and SVGEGT. The CDR3 nucleotides are TGTGCCAGCAGTGGGCAGGGCACCTACGAGCAGTTCTTC. It codes for CASSGQGTYEQFF.

This clonotype has a handful of counts. The chain combines TRBV20-1 with TRBJ2-2; D is unclear. V was clipped by 0 bases and J by 1 base, with 15 bases between them. CDR3 length equals 17 residues. Germline loops: CDR1 DFQATT, CDR2 SNEGSKA (reference sequence). The CDR3: CSARDFRLTLNTGELFF. CDR3 nucleotides: TGCAGTGCTAGAGATTTCCGACTGACCCTGAACACCGGGGAGCTGTTTTTT.

This clonotype was seen at least ten times. The chain joins TRBV12-3 or TRBV12-4 to TRBJ2-5, with D unresolved. The germline V and J ends were trimmed by 1 base and 2 bases, with 5 bases remaining between them. The CDR3 loop spans 13 amino acids. CDR3: CASSLGWQETQYF. CDR3 nucleotides: TGTGCCAGCAGTTTAGGTTGGCAAGAGACCCAGTACTTC.

The chain has TRBV3-1 and TRBJ1-6; 9 bases map to TRBD1. Looked up from germline, CDR1 is LGHDT and CDR2 is YNNKEL (reference sequence). The V and J ends lost 2 bases and 7 bases, in that order; junction bases with no gene match: 3. The CDR3 consists of 15 residues. CDR3: CASSQIGTGNSPLHF. The CDR3 DNA follows: TGTGCCAGCAGCCAAATCGGGACAGGGAATTCACCCCTCCACTTT. Using reference TRBV3-1 and TRBJ1-6 for the parts outside the CDR3, the full variable domain is DTAVSQTPKYLVTQMGNDKSIKCEQNLGHDTMYWYKQDSKKFLKIMFSYNNKELIINETVPNRFSPKSPDKAHLNLHINSLELGDSAVYFCASSQIGTGNSPLHFGNGTRLTVT.

This clonotype was counted many times. One junction end does not reproduce the germline sequence, and a read error may be involved. The chain joins TRBV5-1 to TRBJ2-1; no firm D call. The germline V gene encodes CDR1 SGHRS and CDR2 YFSETQ. CDR3 length: 11 residues. The chain's CDR3 is CASSLTNEQFF. The CDR3 nucleotides are TGTGCCAGCAGCTTAACAAATGAGCAGTTCTTC.

This clonotype has a single count. One end of the junction fails to match germline, which may point to a read error. The rearrangement joins TRBV20-1 to TRBJ1-1; D uncertain. The germline V gene has CDR1 DFQATT and CDR2 SNEGSKA (reference sequence). The CDR3 loop spans 11 amino acids. This CDR3 is CRARSGPEAFF. In DNA form, the CDR3 reads TGCAGGGCTAGATCTGGCCCTGAAGCTTTCTTT.

The chain carries TRBV7-2 and TRBJ2-5, with TRBD2 as a possible D gene (7 bases). The V gene lost 5 bases and the J gene lost 2 bases, with 18 bases spanning the gap. CDR3 length: 16 amino acids. Germline CDR1 and CDR2: SGHTA and FQGNSA. CDR3 nucleotide sequence: TGTGCCAGCAGCGACACACAGGGAGGGCAACAAGAGACCCAGTACTTC. Protein sequence: CASSDTQGGQQETQYF.

The chain has TRBV10-3 and TRBJ1-3, with D possibly TRBD1 on 5 matching bases. Trimming stripped 8 bases from V and 0 bases from J, with 14 bases between. The CDR3 loop spans 15 amino acids. The germline CDR1 and CDR2 sequences are ENHRY and SYGVKD. CDR3 nucleotides: TGTGCCATCGGACAATCGGGCTCCTCTGGAAACACCATATATTTT. It specifies CAIGQSGSSGNTIYF.

The sample holds many counts of this clonotype. The rearrangement uses TRBV5-1 and TRBJ2-7; TRBD2 might be the D (5 bases). The germline gives CDR1 SGHRS, CDR2 YFSETQ. CDR3 length: 15 amino acids. V lost 4 bases to trimming and J lost 1 base, with 15 bases between them. The CDR3 spells CASSAGLRPSYEQYF. Here the CDR3 DNA reads TGCGCCAGCAGCGCAGGACTCCGACCTTCCTACGAGCAGTACTTC.

This clonotype was detected only a few times. The V and J genes are TRBV5-5 and TRBJ1-5; a possible D gene is TRBD1 (6 bases). Between the trimmed V and J ends, which lost 7 bases and 4 bases, there was a span of 18 bases. The length of the CDR3 is 15 residues. CDR1 SGHKS and CDR2 YYEKEE come from the germline V gene (reference sequence). In DNA form, the CDR3 reads TGTGCCAGCGGGGTGAGGGGGGAGTGGAATCAGCCCCAGCATTTT. As protein: CASGVRGEWNQPQHF.

Comment on this clonotype: A much larger clone differs by one base, so this may be a read error. CDR3 nucleotides: TGTGCCAGCAGGCGAGCGGGGGGGCGAGATACGCAGTATTTT. Protein sequence: CASRRAGGRDTQYF. V is TRBV7-9 and J is TRBJ2-3; the match to TRBD2 covers 10 bases. This CDR3 has 14 amino acids. The germline gives CDR1 SEHNR, CDR2 FQNEAQ (reference sequence). V was clipped by 6 bases and J by 5 bases; unmatched bases: 5.

This clonotype was recorded at least ten times. The chain carries TRBV5-1 and TRBJ2-7, with D unclear. The CDR3 spans 15 residues. V dropped 7 bases and J dropped 2 bases, with 19 bases sitting between them. The germline V gene encodes CDR1 SGHRS and CDR2 YFSETQ. The CDR3 DNA reads TGCGCCAGCTATAGTGGCTTCACGAGGACCTACGAGCAGTACTTC. As protein: CASYSGFTRTYEQYF.

The genes are TRBV4-2 and TRBJ2-1, with D possibly matching TRBD2 (6 bases). Looked up from germline, CDR1 is LGHNA and CDR2 is YNFKEQ. V lost 0 bases and J lost 8, with 11 bases in between. This CDR3 region has 14 residues. The CDR3 coding sequence is TGTGCCAGCAGCCAAGAAAGGAGGGGCCATGAGCAGTTCTTC. It is translated as CASSQERRGHEQFF.

The chain joins TRBV5-1 to TRBJ2-1; TRBD1 aligns across 7 bases. This CDR3 is 16 amino acids long. After removal of 6 bases from V and 4 bases from J, the junction contained 13 bases not matched to a gene. In germline, CDR1 is SGHRS, CDR2 YFSETQ. CDR3 residues: CASNEGAASSYNEQFF. CDR3 sequence (DNA): TGCGCCAGCAACGAGGGGGCTGCCTCATCTTACAATGAGCAGTTCTTC.

This clonotype was recorded only once. The chain is built from TRBV27 and TRBJ2-5; 8 nucleotides match TRBD1. The V and J ends lost 6 bases and 2 bases, in that order; junction bases with no gene match: 8. This CDR3 is 15 amino acids long. Germline loops: CDR1 MNHEY, CDR2 SMNVEV (reference sequence). CDR3: CASRSCGTGQETQYF. CDR3 DNA: TGTGCCAGCAGATCTTGCGGGACAGGACAAGAGACCCAGTACTTC.

This clonotype was detected only a few times. The chain uses TRBV20-1 and TRBJ2-5, with 9 positions matching TRBD2. The CDR3 length is 16 residues. The trim removed 3 bases at V and 11 bases at J, leaving 19 bases unmatched. Germline V gene lookup returns CDR1 DFQATT and CDR2 SNEGSKA (reference sequence). This CDR3 reads CSASPLGSGGTDEQYF. The CDR3 bases are TGCAGTGCTAGCCCTTTGGGTAGCGGGGGAACGGATGAGCAGTACTTC.

The table lists this clonotype with many counts. The chain combines TRBV5-1 with TRBJ2-1, with 8 nucleotides matching TRBD1. The CDR3 is 16 amino acids. Per germline, CDR1 SGHRS and CDR2 YFSETQ. Trimming took 2 bases from V and 7 from J; bases not matched to a gene: 11. DNA of the CDR3: TGCGCCAGCAGCTTCCTAACCGGGACAGGTGAAAATGAGCAGTTCTTC. Amino acid sequence: CASSFLTGTGENEQFF.